This TCR beta chain emerged from a study of OX40 agonist ivuxolimab in advanced cancers. Study at large: Each patient was given ivuxolimab into a vein every 2 weeks, at 0.01 to 10 mg/kg. Two cutaneous melanoma patients and one hepatocellular carcinoma patient, three in all, had partial responses.

The method was immunoSEQ multiplex PCR; TCRdb's version includes in-frame clones alone and lacks a portion of them. The sample gives 40,000 to 45,000 clones, 75% to 90% of which show up once; roughly an eighth is in the top ten. Study-wide results and caveats: Relative to CD4+ cells, CD8+ T cells on average had more expanded clones. With doses of 0.1 to 3.0 mg/kg, CD4+ and CD8+ blood T cells had undergone clonal expansion by week 6.

The CDR3 covers 15 residues. V shed 6 bases and J shed 3 bases, with 18 bases lying between them. Germline assignment: CDR1 MDHEN and CDR2 SYDVKM. As to this clone: The antigen is undetermined.

V usage is TRBV28 and J usage is TRBJ2-7; D ambiguous. The source is an adult with an advanced solid tumor such as melanoma, head and neck, liver or kidney cancer. This specimen was CD4+ or CD8+ T cells sorted from blood, taken in a trial of the OX40 agonist ivuxolimab. The CDR3 coding sequence is TGTGCCAGCAGCTTTCAACAGTTCCCCAACTACGAGCAGTACTTC. Protein sequence: CASSFQQFPNYEQYF.